This TCR beta chain was documented in a study of CD8 T cells in Susac syndrome. RNA totalling roughly 0.45 to 1 ug underwent reverse transcription with random hexamers. MiXCR, run by TCRdb on the immunoSEQ multiplex PCR reads, gives a single entry per CDR3 protein. In the table there are around 130,000 distinct CDR3 sequences, around 86% of which are singletons. In germline, CDR1 is SNHLY, CDR2 FYNNEI. The CDR3 is made up of 15 amino acids. V lost 4 bases and J lost 4; bases outside the gene matches: 7. The source is a human donor with multiple sclerosis. The source material was CD8+ T cells from PBMCs. V and J are TRBV2 and TRBJ2-1; 7 positions agree with TRBD1. CDR3 amino acids: CASSVWDSGYNEQFF. The CDR3 DNA reads TGTGCCAGCAGTGTTTGGGACAGCGGATACAATGAGCAGTTCTTC.